This T cell receptor beta chain was profiled in a study of Ad26.COV2.S vaccination and SARS-CoV-2 variants. Germline CDR1 and CDR2: SGHDN and FVKESK. V dropped 4 bases and J dropped 0; count of bases not matched to a gene: 4. CDR3 length: 17 residues. Regarding treatment: around 19 received Ad26.COV2.S at low or high dose, single or two shots; several received placebo; per-sample allocation not given. Following the first vaccine or placebo injection, samples were taken on day 63. The assay was immunoSEQ multiplex PCR, and TCRdb's table has in-frame clones only and misses some. In the table there are about 400,000 clones, roughly 90% of which are singletons.

The chain couples TRBV14 to TRBJ2-3, with 13 bases matching TRBD2. Sequences were derived from peripheral blood, sampled in a trial of Ad26.COV2.S vaccine versus placebo. The sequence derives from a person aged 18-60 years who received the Ad26.COV2.S COVID-19 vaccine or a placebo. CDR3 nucleotides: TGTGCCAGCAGCCGCCGACTAGCGGGGGGTAGCACAGATACGCAGTATTTT. Its protein product is CASSRRLAGGSTDTQYF.